This section outlines one TCR beta chain sequence together with its context. The sample originates from a study of blood T cell repertoires in COVID-19. Looking at the study overall: Acute and convalescent COVID-19 samples came from the United States, Italy and Spain.

V gave up 6 bases and J gave up 6 bases, with 17 bases separating them. The CDR3 covers 14 residues. Germline CDR1 and CDR2: MNHEY and SVGEGT. Measured with immunoSEQ multiplex PCR; TCRdb has only the in-frame clones, and not every one. The sample shows 100,000 to 150,000 clones, approximately 82% of them seen only once. This receptor was taken from a woman aged 45 to 65 with acute or convalescent COVID-19. The rearrangement links TRBV6-2 or TRBV6-3 to TRBJ1-1, with a possible D match to TRBD1 (5 bases). The sample was peripheral blood. The CDR3 DNA is TGTGCCAGCAGCCACGGGGGTCCAACGGCTGAAGCTTTCTTT. Amino acid sequence: CASSHGGPTAEAFF.